These T cell receptor beta chains were read from a single sample in a study of blood T cells in healthy people across ages. TCRdb analysed the 5' RACE reads with MiXCR anew, one entry per CDR3 protein. Among just under 900,000 distinct CDR3 sequences listed, around 28% were seen once. The material sequenced was blood. The receptors were sampled from a woman aged 80 or over in good health. Each CDR3 is given with its conserved first and last residue. The D gene is left open where the match is weak. For some rows the clone size is stated as once, few or many, or as a class when expanded; others skip it.

abundance	d_gene	j_gene	v_gene	CDR3nt	CDR3aa
many	NA	TRBJ1-2	TRBV6-2/TRBV6-3	TGTGCCAGCAGTCGATCCGGGACCGAGTTCACCTATGGCTACACCTTC	CASSRSGTEFTYGYTF
NA	NA	TRBJ2-1	TRBV6-5	TGTGCCAGCAGTCACTCTGGGATGAAGAGGGGGGCCTACAATGAGCAGTTCTTC	CASSHSGMKRGAYNEQFF
few	TRBD2	TRBJ2-7	TRBV4-3	TGCGCCAGCAGCCTGCAGCGGGGGGCCTACAATGAGCAGTACTTC	CASSLQRGAYNEQYF
many	NA	TRBJ2-1	TRBV12-5	TGTGCTAGTGGTTTCGCGGATAAAAATGAGCAGTTCTTC	CASGFADKNEQFF
NA	NA	TRBJ2-1	TRBV3-1	TGTGCCGGCAGCCAAGACGGGAAGCGCGAGCAGTTCTTC	CAGSQDGKREQFF
many	NA	TRBJ1-1	TRBV4-3	TGCGCCAGCAGCCAAGATCAGGGTGAAGCTTTCTTT	CASSQDQGEAFF
few	TRBD1	TRBJ1-6	TRBV7-2	TGTGCCAGCACCCCCGGGACAGATAATTCACCCCTCCACTTT	CASTPGTDNSPLHF
many	NA	TRBJ2-5	TRBV6-5	TGTGCCAGCAGTTACTCAGGGACACAACAAGAGACCCAGTACTTC	CASSYSGTQQETQYF
NA	TRBD1	TRBJ1-2	TRBV9	TGTGCCAGCAGCGGGGCCGGGACAGGGGGCTCTGGCTACACCTTC	CASSGAGTGGSGYTF
many	TRBD1	TRBJ2-5	TRBV20-1	TGCAGTCCGAAGGGACAGGGGCGAGAGACCCAGTACTTC	CSPKGQGRETQYF
many	NA	TRBJ2-1	TRBV4-3	TGCGCCAGCAGCCAAGCCGGAGCTCGGGGTTACAATGAGCAGTTCTTC	CASSQAGARGYNEQFF
NA	TRBD2	TRBJ2-7	TRBV7-2	TGTGCCAGCAGCTTAGCGCTCAGCGGGATACCCTACGAGCAGTACTTC	CASSLALSGIPYEQYF
NA	TRBD2	TRBJ2-1	TRBV11-2	TGTGCCAGCAGCTTCGGACTAGCGGGTGGCCTCGCAGAGCAGTTCTTC	CASSFGLAGGLAEQFF
few	NA	TRBJ1-1	TRBV5-6	TGTGCCAGCAGCCCCCCGGCCCCTCGGGGCACTGAAGCTTTCTTT	CASSPPAPRGTEAFF
NA	NA	TRBJ2-1	TRBV18	TGTGCCAGCTCACGCTCGTGCGCTGAGCAGTTCTTC	CASSRSCAEQFF
many	TRBD1	TRBJ2-7	TRBV2	TGTGCCGGAAGCTTTGACAGGGTAGAGCAGTACTTC	CAGSFDRVEQYF
few	NA	TRBJ2-2	TRBV7-2	TGTGCCAGCAGCTTAGCTTCGTTGGCAGCCAGCTCCGGGGAGCTGTTTTTT	CASSLASLAASSGELFF
NA	NA	TRBJ2-1	TRBV28	TGTGCCAGCAGTTTTCGGGCAGGCGGGCAGTTCTTC	CASSFRAGGQFF
many	TRBD2	TRBJ2-3	TRBV9	TGTGCCAGCAGCGTACTAGCGGGGGGATCCACAGATACGCAGTATTTT	CASSVLAGGSTDTQYF
few	NA	TRBJ1-2	TRBV7-9	TGTGCCAGCAGCTTAGAGGGGGTTCGTACCTATGGCTACACCTTC	CASSLEGVRTYGYTF
many	NA	TRBJ1-2	TRBV9	TGTGCCAGCAGCCCCGATCAGGGAAGCTATGGCTACACCTTC	CASSPDQGSYGYTF
many	TRBD2	TRBJ2-5	TRBV30	TGTGCTTCGACTAGCGGGGTTGAGACCCAGTACTTC	CASTSGVETQYF
few	TRBD2	TRBJ2-3	TRBV5-1	TGCGCCAGCGGACCTAGCGGGGGGGCTGGTACAGATACGCAGTATTTT	CASGPSGGAGTDTQYF
few	NA	TRBJ2-3	TRBV18	TGTGCCAGCTCAGCCCTACTAGCCGACACAGATACGCAGTATTTT	CASSALLADTDTQYF
many	TRBD2	TRBJ2-3	TRBV6-6	TGTGCCAGCAGTTACTCCGGGGGGGGACGCACAGATACGCAGTATTTT	CASSYSGGGRTDTQYF
few	NA	TRBJ1-1	TRBV29-1	TGCAGCGCCGGGGCCGGGGGTTCGAACACTGAAGCTTTCTTT	CSAGAGGSNTEAFF
many	TRBD2	TRBJ2-5	TRBV12-3/TRBV12-4	TGTGCCAGCAGTCCTAGCGGGGGGTATCAAGAGACCCAGTACTTC	CASSPSGGYQETQYF
NA	NA	TRBJ1-2	TRBV15	TGTGCCACCAGCAGAGAACGGGGGGCCTATGGCTACACCTTC	CATSRERGAYGYTF
NA	NA	TRBJ1-2	TRBV19	TGTGCCGGTAGATTGGGGTGGCAGAACTATGGCTACACCTTC	CAGRLGWQNYGYTF
few	NA	TRBJ1-5	TRBV7-2	TGTGCCAGCAGGGACAACAGGGACAGCAATCAGCCCCAGCATTTT	CASRDNRDSNQPQHF
NA	NA	TRBJ1-1	TRBV19	TGTGCCAGTAGTATAGAACGGGACACTGAAGCTTTCTTT	CASSIERDTEAFF
few	TRBD2	TRBJ2-1	TRBV12-3/TRBV12-4	TGTACCAGCAGTTTGGGGACTAGCGGGGGGGTGAGCTCCTACAATGAGCAGTTCTTC	CTSSLGTSGGVSSYNEQFF
NA	TRBD1	TRBJ1-5	TRBV19	TGTGCCAGTAGTATGGGGTACTTTGGACAGGACGCCGGTCAGCCCCAGCATTTT	CASSMGYFGQDAGQPQHF
NA	NA	TRBJ1-1	TRBV2	TGCGCCAGTCAGATGACGGCCGAAGCTTTCTTT	CASQMTAEAFF
few	NA	TRBJ1-5	TRBV25-1	TGTGCCAGCAGTGAGGCAGGGGCAGGCAATCAGCCCCAGCATTTT	CASSEAGAGNQPQHF
many	TRBD1	TRBJ2-3	TRBV12-3/TRBV12-4	TGTGCCAGCAGCGGGACAGTTAAGGGAGATACGCAGTATTTT	CASSGTVKGDTQYF
many	TRBD2	TRBJ2-3	TRBV12-3/TRBV12-4	TGTGCCAGCAGTTTCGCGACTAGCGGGGTACGCACAGATACGCAGTATTTT	CASSFATSGVRTDTQYF
many	NA	TRBJ1-5	TRBV20-1	TGCAGTGCGAACCGGGACAACAATCAGCCCCAGCATTTT	CSANRDNNQPQHF
once	NA	TRBJ2-3	TRBV7-2	TGTGCCAGCAGCTTGATAGGGCAGGGCCCAGATACGCAGTATTTT	CASSLIGQGPDTQYF
many	NA	TRBJ1-2	TRBV28	TGTGCCAGCAGGCTAACTCAGGGGCGAGGCTATGGCTACACCTTC	CASRLTQGRGYGYTF
many	NA	TRBJ2-1	TRBV18	TGTGCCAGCTCACCCTGGTCAGCTAATGAGCAGTTCTTC	CASSPWSANEQFF